Listed below are T cell receptor beta chains from one sample, sequenced in a study of OX40 agonist ivuxolimab in advanced cancers. The protocol was immunoSEQ multiplex PCR, while the TCRdb copy is restricted to in-frame clones and leaves out a portion. Of over 50,000 clones detected, approximately 92% appear once; the ten largest clones hold roughly 21%. Specimen: CD4+ or CD8+ T cells sorted from blood, collected in a trial of the OX40 agonist ivuxolimab. Receptor source: an adult with an advanced solid tumor such as melanoma, head and neck, liver or kidney cancer. Each CDR3 is given with its conserved first and last residue. The D gene is left open where the match is weak. Only part of the rows carry a size: once, few, many, or a class if the clone is expanded.

CDR3aa	CDR3nt	d_gene	abundance	len	v_gene	j_gene
CASSYSSGGYEQYF	TGTGCCAGCAGTTACTCCTCGGGGGGATACGAGCAGTACTTC	TRBD2	-	14	TRBV6-6	TRBJ2-7
CASRGDRGLNSPLHF	TGTGCCAGCAGGGGGGACAGGGGGCTTAATTCACCCCTCCACTTT	TRBD1	-	15	TRBV7-6	TRBJ1-6
CASSQPRTEVGPQHF	TGCGCCAGCAGCCAACCTCGGACAGAGGTTGGGCCCCAGCATTTT	-	-	15	TRBV4-3	TRBJ1-5
CAWSPLGDRSSYEQYF	TGTGCCTGGAGCCCCCTAGGGGACAGGAGCTCCTACGAGCAGTACTTC	TRBD1	-	16	TRBV30	TRBJ2-7
CASSFLTDNQPQHF	TGTGCCAGCAGTTTCCTGACAGACAATCAGCCCCAGCATTTT	-	-	14	TRBV28	TRBJ1-5
CASSRTSNQPQHF	TGTGCCAGCAGCCGGACCAGCAATCAGCCCCAGCATTTT	-	-	13	TRBV7-8	TRBJ1-5
CASSFSPGQGAPTGELFF	TGTGCCAGCAGCTTCTCGCCTGGACAGGGGGCTCCCACCGGGGAGCTGTTTTTT	TRBD1	-	18	TRBV7-9	TRBJ2-2
CASTGSGGTEAFF	TGTGCCAGCACAGGATCGGGGGGCACTGAAGCTTTCTTT	-	-	13	TRBV25-1	TRBJ1-1
CASSQDSTSNEQFF	TGTGCCAGCAGCCAAGATTCGACTAGCAATGAGCAGTTCTTC	-	-	14	TRBV14	TRBJ2-1
CASSFGDTGVYGYTF	TGTGCCAGCAGCTTCGGAGACACAGGGGTATATGGCTACACCTTC	TRBD1	-	15	TRBV7-9	TRBJ1-2
CAWSEGEQFF	TGTGCCTGGAGTGAGGGTGAGCAGTTCTTC	-	-	10	TRBV30	TRBJ2-1
CASSQGSRRTYGYTF	TGCGCCAGCAGCCAAGGGTCGCGGAGGACCTATGGCTACACCTTC	-	-	15	TRBV4-3	TRBJ1-2
CASSLRTRRTGELFF	TGTGCCAGCAGCTTAAGGACTAGGAGGACCGGGGAGCTGTTTTTT	TRBD2	-	15	TRBV11-1	TRBJ2-2
CASSRTGPGEYNEQFF	TGTGCCAGCAGCAGAACGGGTCCGGGGGAGTACAATGAGCAGTTCTTC	-	-	16	TRBV28	TRBJ2-1
CASSQSRKGSGNTIYF	TGTGCCAGCAGCCAATCGCGAAAGGGTTCTGGAAACACCATATATTTT	-	-	16	TRBV16	TRBJ1-3
CASSSQSRGWEQFF	TGTGCCAGCAGTTCTCAATCGAGGGGATGGGAGCAGTTCTTC	-	-	14	TRBV6-5	TRBJ2-1
CASSPTRGHNEQFF	TGTGCCAGCAGCCCGACTCGGGGGCACAATGAGCAGTTCTTC	-	medium-sized	14	TRBV7-9	TRBJ2-1
CASRHGGTGYTF	TGTGCCAGCAGACATGGGGGCACTGGCTACACCTTC	-	few	12	TRBV6-6	TRBJ1-2
CASTGGWGQPQHF	TGTGCCAGCACAGGGGGTTGGGGTCAGCCCCAGCATTTT	TRBD1	-	13	TRBV25-1	TRBJ1-5
CASSLVQPRNQPQHF	TGTGCCAGCAGTCTGGTACAGCCCCGCAATCAGCCCCAGCATTTT	-	-	15	TRBV6-5	TRBJ1-5
CASSSGTGFGNQPQHF	TGTGCCAGCAGTTCCGGGACAGGGTTTGGCAATCAGCCCCAGCATTTT	TRBD1	-	16	TRBV28	TRBJ1-5
CAWSPGLGEAFF	TGTGCCTGGAGCCCCGGGCTAGGGGAAGCTTTCTTT	-	-	12	TRBV30	TRBJ1-1
CASSQPSHTQYF	TGTGCCAGCAGCCAGCCCTCTCATACGCAGTATTTT	-	-	12	TRBV14	TRBJ2-3
CAWSDPVTSGFLLEQFF	TGTGCCTGGAGTGACCCGGTTACTAGCGGGTTCCTCCTTGAGCAGTTCTTC	TRBD2	-	17	TRBV30	TRBJ2-1
CASSFVAGQRNTGELFF	TGTGCCAGCAGTTTCGTTGCGGGACAGAGGAACACCGGGGAGCTGTTTTTT	-	-	17	TRBV28	TRBJ2-2
CASSLGLQEAFF	TGTGCCAGCAGCTTAGGTTTGCAAGAAGCTTTCTTT	-	-	12	TRBV7-9	TRBJ1-1
CAWSSVGTANEKLFF	TGTGCCTGGAGTTCTGTTGGGACAGCAAATGAAAAACTGTTTTTT	TRBD1	-	15	TRBV30	TRBJ1-4
CASSPFQGAVGYTF	TGCGCCAGCAGCCCCTTTCAGGGGGCGGTTGGCTACACCTTC	TRBD1	-	14	TRBV4-3	TRBJ1-2
CASSRPSSEQFF	TGTGCCAGTAGTAGGCCCTCGAGTGAGCAGTTCTTC	-	-	12	TRBV19	TRBJ2-1
CASSLSGDTQYF	TGTGCCAGCAGTTTATCCGGAGATACGCAGTATTTT	-	-	12	TRBV28	TRBJ2-3
CASSRHPNQPQHF	TGCGCCAGCAGTAGGCACCCGAATCAGCCCCAGCATTTT	-	-	13	TRBV5-1	TRBJ1-5
CAWNSVNEKLFF	TGTGCCTGGAACAGTGTTAATGAAAAACTGTTTTTT	-	-	12	TRBV30	TRBJ1-4
CASSQQGHDYGYTF	TGCGCCAGCAGCCAACAGGGACATGACTATGGCTACACCTTC	-	-	14	TRBV5-1	TRBJ1-2
CASRTRGENTEAFF	TGTGCCAGCAGGACCCGGGGAGAGAACACTGAAGCTTTCTTT	-	-	14	TRBV28	TRBJ1-1
CASNARGRPSSGNTIYF	TGTGCCAGCAACGCGCGGGGCCGACCTTCCTCTGGAAACACCATATATTTT	-	-	17	TRBV16	TRBJ1-3
CASSIVWTDEQYF	TGTGCCAGTAGTATAGTTTGGACCGACGAGCAGTACTTC	-	-	13	TRBV19	TRBJ2-7
CASSQGVSAANYGYTF	TGCGCCAGCAGCCAAGGAGTGTCAGCAGCTAACTATGGCTACACCTTC	-	-	16	TRBV4-3	TRBJ1-2
CASSLRQGRGYGYTF	TGTGCCAGCAGCTTGCGACAGGGGAGGGGCTATGGCTACACCTTC	TRBD1	-	15	TRBV5-6	TRBJ1-2
CASKQGIAEAFF	TGTGCCAGTAAACAGGGTATCGCTGAAGCTTTCTTT	-	-	12	TRBV19	TRBJ1-1
CASSRWGWNTGELFF	TGTGCCAGTAGTCGATGGGGCTGGAACACCGGGGAGCTGTTTTTT	-	-	15	TRBV19	TRBJ2-2
CASSYSWDRGQPQHF	TGTGCCAGCAGTTACTCATGGGACAGGGGGCAGCCCCAGCATTTT	TRBD1	-	15	TRBV6-5	TRBJ1-5
CASSQGSGQGNYGYTF	TGCGCCAGCAGCCAAGGTTCGGGACAGGGGAACTATGGCTACACCTTC	TRBD1	-	16	TRBV4-1	TRBJ1-2
CASRAGFHLSYGYTF	TGTGCCAGCAGAGCAGGATTTCACCTCTCCTATGGCTACACCTTC	-	-	15	TRBV6-1	TRBJ1-2
CASSSNEKLFF	TGTGCCAGCAGTAGCAATGAAAAACTGTTTTTT	-	-	11	TRBV6-6	TRBJ1-4
CASSRDRRTGELFF	TGCGCCAGCAGCCGGGACAGAAGGACCGGGGAGCTGTTTTTT	TRBD1	-	14	TRBV5-1	TRBJ2-2
CASRPWTSGRAGETQYF	TGTGCCAGCAGACCCTGGACTAGCGGGAGGGCCGGGGAGACCCAGTACTTC	TRBD2	-	17	TRBV27	TRBJ2-5
CASSYQETYEQYF	TGTGCCAGCAGTTACCAGGAGACCTACGAGCAGTACTTC	-	-	13	TRBV6-5	TRBJ2-7
CASSSPFASYNEQFF	TGTGCCAGCAGTTCCCCTTTTGCCTCCTACAATGAGCAGTTCTTC	-	-	15	TRBV6-5	TRBJ2-1
CAWSVGTDTQYF	TGTGCCTGGAGTGTAGGGACAGATACGCAGTATTTT	-	-	12	TRBV30	TRBJ2-3
CASSVDGGTEAFF	TGTGCCAGCAGCGTAGACGGGGGAACTGAAGCTTTCTTT	-	-	13	TRBV9	TRBJ1-1